The count of the clone carrying this T cell receptor (beta chain) is one. Its antigen is undetermined. This specimen belongs to a study of read filtering for tumor transcriptome and immune sequencing. About the research overall: Mean patient age was roughly 72 years, range roughly 40 to 85; around 17 male, about 15 female. 8 or 9 patients were R-ISS I, roughly 15 were R-ISS II, 6 or 7 were R-ISS III.

Study-level points and caveats: Compared with RNA-seq, IR-seq gave much higher clonotype depth and reliability. Dropping single-read clonotypes raised IR-seq and RNA-seq shared-clonotype correlation.

The library was built from roughly 400 ng RNA with molecular barcoded adaptors for alpha/delta and beta/gamma chains. TCRdb re-called the reads through MiXCR, storing one row per CDR3 protein. Among 75,000 to 95,000 distinct CDR3 sequences, around a fifth were seen once, and the ten largest hold approximately 10%. The source material was a population of CD138-negative cells sorted from bone marrow. The sequence came from a donor at least 40 years old with multiple myeloma.

CDR3 sequence: CASSFRGGSSTDTQYF. CDR3 DNA sequence: TGTGCCAGCAGCTTCAGGGGGGGCTCAAGCACAGATACGCAGTATTTT. The chain uses TRBV11-2 and TRBJ2-3; tentatively, D is TRBD1 or TRBD2 (7 bases each). The CDR3 extends over 16 amino acids. Deletions cut 3 bases from V and 0 bases from J, with 13 bases between. Germline V gene data show CDR1 as SGHAT and CDR2 as FQNNGV. The full variable domain, with the rest looked up from reference TRBV11-2 and TRBJ2-3, is EAGVAQSPRYKIIEKRQSVAFWCNPISGHATLYWYQQILGQGPKLLIQFQNNGVVDDSQLPKDRFSAERLKGVDSTLKIQPAKLEDSAVYLCASSFRGGSSTDTQYFGPGTRLTVL.